Below, 2 T cell receptor beta chains from the same sample are listed, as sequenced in a study of CD8+ T cells in alopecia areata. The treatment denotes: oral pan-JAK inhibitor, 5-10 mg twice daily. RNA was isolated and reverse transcribed to cDNA, the sequencing template. Sequenced by immunoSEQ multiplex PCR; TCRdb stores in-frame clones only, minus some. The sample has nearly 95,000 clones; just over 70% are singletons. This sample comprised CD8+ T cells sorted from blood, obtained around week 46, from a patient treated with tofacitinib. Receptor source: a human donor with alopecia areata.

The chain couples TRBV13 to TRBJ2-7; 9 positions match TRBD1. Germline trimming cut 5 bases from V and 3 bases from J; bases unmatched to any gene: 8. The CDR3 spans 15 residues. Germline V gene sequence: CDR1 PRHDT, CDR2 FYEKMQ (reference sequence). CDR3 protein: CASSPTGTGNYEQYF. The DNA of the CDR3 is TGTGCCAGCAGCCCCACCGGGACAGGGAACTACGAGCAGTACTTC.

This sequence joins TRBV10-3 and TRBJ2-2; no definite D call. Germline V gene sequence: CDR1 ENHRY, CDR2 SYGVKD. V was pared by 0 bases and J by 4 bases, with 9 bases between. This CDR3 contains 15 residues. CDR3: CAISESSWTTGELFF. In DNA form, the CDR3 reads TGTGCCATCAGTGAGTCTTCCTGGACCACCGGGGAGCTGTTTTTT.